The present T cell receptor beta chain was sequenced within a study of blood T cells in healthy people across ages. Primed by a sample-barcoded 5' primer and a J-beta primer mix, a second PCR proceeded for 7 to 11 cycles. TCRdb reprocessed the 5' RACE reads with MiXCR, giving one entry per CDR3 protein. The table records around 700,000 distinct CDR3 sequences, more than 20% of them present only once. Overall study results and limits: There were more naive CD4+ cells and higher diversity in long-lived donors than in aged donors.

Germline-derived CDR1 and CDR2 are MDHEN and SYDVKM. The V end lost 1 base, the J end lost 8 bases, and 11 bases lay between the germline ends. The CDR3 runs to 13 residues. The table lists this clonotype with a few counts. The target antigen is unknown. This sample also appeared in a second study, on T cells of mothers and their children.

The specimen sequenced was blood. J is TRBJ2-5 and V is TRBV28; the D is unclear. The TCR originated in a boy under 18 in good health. The chain's CDR3 is CASSLLGVGTQYF. The CDR3, as DNA: TGTGCCAGCAGTTTATTAGGCGTTGGAACCCAGTACTTC.